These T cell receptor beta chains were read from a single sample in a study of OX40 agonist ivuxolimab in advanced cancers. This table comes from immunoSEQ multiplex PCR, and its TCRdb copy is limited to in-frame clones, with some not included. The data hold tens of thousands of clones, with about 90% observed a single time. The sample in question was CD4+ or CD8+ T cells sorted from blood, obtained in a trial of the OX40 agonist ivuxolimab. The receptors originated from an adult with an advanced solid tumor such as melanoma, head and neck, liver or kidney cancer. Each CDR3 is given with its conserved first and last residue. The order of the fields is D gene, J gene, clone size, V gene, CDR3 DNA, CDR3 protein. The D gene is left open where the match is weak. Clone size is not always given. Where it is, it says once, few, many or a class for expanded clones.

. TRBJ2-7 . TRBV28 TGTGCCAGCAGCCAGGGGTACGAGCAGTACTTC CASSQGYEQYF
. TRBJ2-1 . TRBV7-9 TGTGCCAGCACCTACTATTTGGGTAATGAGCAGTTCTTC CASTYYLGNEQFF
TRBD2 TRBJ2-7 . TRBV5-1 TGCGCCAGCAGCTTTGGGGGGGTTAGCACCTACGAGCAGTACTTC CASSFGGVSTYEQYF
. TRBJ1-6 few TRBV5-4 TGTGCCAGCAGCTGGGACGGAAACTCCTATAATTCACCCCTCCACTTT CASSWDGNSYNSPLHF
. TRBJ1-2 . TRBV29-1 TGCAGCGTTGAAACCGGGGCGGAAGGCTACACCTTC CSVETGAEGYTF
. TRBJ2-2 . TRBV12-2 TGTGCAAGTCGCTTATACGCCCCACTAGCGGGAGTTAGGGTCCTTAGCGGGGAGCTGTTTTTT CASRLYAPLAGVRVLSGELFF
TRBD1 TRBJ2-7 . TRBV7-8 TGTGCCAGCAGGAGGGGACAGGGCCCCTACGAGCAGTACTTC CASRRGQGPYEQYF
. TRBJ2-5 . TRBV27 TGTGCCAGCAGTTCCGCCGGGACCTTCCAAGAGACCCAGTACTTC CASSSAGTFQETQYF
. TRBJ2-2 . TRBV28 TGTGCCAGCAGTTTATGGACCGGGGAGCTGTTTTTT CASSLWTGELFF
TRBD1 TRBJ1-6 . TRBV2 TGTGCCAGCAGTGTCCCGGACAGGGGTGATTCACCCCTCCACTTT CASSVPDRGDSPLHF
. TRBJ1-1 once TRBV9 TGTGCCAGCAGCCCTCCGTCATGGGTGAACACTGAAGCTTTCTTT CASSPPSWVNTEAFF
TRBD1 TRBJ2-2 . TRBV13 TGTGCCAGCAGCGGCGGGACAGGGCTTGCCGGGGAGCTGTTTTTT CASSGGTGLAGELFF
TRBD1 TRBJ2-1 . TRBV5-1 TGCGCCAGCAGCTTATTCACAGGGGCGTACAATGAGCAGTTCTTC CASSLFTGAYNEQFF
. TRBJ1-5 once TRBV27 TGTGCCAGCAGTCTGACAGCCTATAGCAATCAGCCCCAGCATTTT CASSLTAYSNQPQHF